This TCR beta chain originates from a study of molecular identifiers for immune sequencing clone quantification. Study in general: Replicate RNA from roughly 20,000 or 100,000 naive CD8 T cells formed five aliquots; four were sequenced.

With 10%, 30% or 50% of RNA, roughly 17,000 to 1,000,000 naive CD8 T cells were sequenced. Bulk TCR libraries were made with methods that had been previously described and with listed TCR primers. MiXCR, run by TCRdb on the PCR reads, gives a single entry per CDR3 protein. The sample holds about 330,000 distinct CDR3 sequences, 24% seen once. The V gene's germline CDR1 is DFQATT and CDR2 SNEGSKA (reference sequence). J gave up 2 bases and V 0 bases, and 3 bases lay outside the gene matches. The CDR3 sequence is 15 residues long. Sequenced: naive CD8+ T cells from blood, with Jurkat cell RNA spiked in. Specified subset: FACS-sorted CD8+CD4-CCR7+CD45RA+ naive T cells. The chain employs TRBV20-1 and TRBJ2-3, with 9 bases fitting TRBD1. The sequence was obtained from a human donor in good health. Some libraries in this study had Jurkat cell RNA spiked in. The CDR3 reads CSARDRDRATDTQYF. The CDR3 DNA is TGCAGTGCTAGAGATCGGGACAGGGCCACAGATACGCAGTATTTT.